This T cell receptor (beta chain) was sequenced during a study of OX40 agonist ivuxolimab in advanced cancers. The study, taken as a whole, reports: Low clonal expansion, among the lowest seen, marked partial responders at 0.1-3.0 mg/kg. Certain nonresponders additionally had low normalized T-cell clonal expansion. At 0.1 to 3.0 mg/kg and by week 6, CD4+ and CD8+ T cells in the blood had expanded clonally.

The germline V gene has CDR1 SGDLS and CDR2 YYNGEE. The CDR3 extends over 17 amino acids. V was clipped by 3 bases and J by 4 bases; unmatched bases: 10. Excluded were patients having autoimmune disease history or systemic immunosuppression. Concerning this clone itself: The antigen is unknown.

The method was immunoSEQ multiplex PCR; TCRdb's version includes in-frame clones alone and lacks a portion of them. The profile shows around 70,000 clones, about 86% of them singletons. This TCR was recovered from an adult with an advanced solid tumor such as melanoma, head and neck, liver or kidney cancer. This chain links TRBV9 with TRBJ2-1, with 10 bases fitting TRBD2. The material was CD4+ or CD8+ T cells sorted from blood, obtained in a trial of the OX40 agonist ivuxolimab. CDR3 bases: TGTGCCAGCAGCGAGAGCGGGAGGGACCCTAGGTACAATGAGCAGTTCTTC. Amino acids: CASSESGRDPRYNEQFF. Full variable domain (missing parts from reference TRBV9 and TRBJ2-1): DSGVTQTPKHLITATGQRVTLRCSPRSGDLSVYWYQQSLDQGLQFLIQYYNGEERAKGNILERFSAQQFPDLHSELNLSSLELGDSALYFCASSESGRDPRYNEQFFGPGTRLTVL.